One and the same sample provided the 22 T cell receptor beta chains below, sequenced in a study of T cell repertoires in cytomegalovirus infection. A single record per CDR3 protein comes from TCRdb applying MiXCR to the reads. This repertoire shows a few hundred thousand distinct CDR3 sequences, about a sixth found once; its top ten account for around 10%. The sequencing input was PBMCs. These receptors came from a human donor in good health (CMV status not recorded). Some clones in this sample may be carry-over from other donors' samples.

CDR3 amino acids: CSATTVGQDPVFF. The DNA for the CDR3 is TGCAGCGCTACCACGGTGGGACAGGATCCTGTGTTCTTC. This chain links TRBV29-1 with TRBJ2-1, with 8 bases fitting TRBD1. V dropped 7 bases and J dropped 15; count of bases not matched to a gene: 17. From germline, CDR1 is SQVTM and CDR2 ANQGSEA. The CDR3 extends over 13 amino acids.

J is TRBJ2-1 and V is TRBV2; 9 nucleotides match TRBD2. Germline assignment: CDR1 SNHLY and CDR2 FYNNEI. Germline trimming cut 7 bases from V and 0 bases from J; bases unmatched to any gene: 4. The CDR3 loop spans 15 amino acids. For the CDR3, the DNA is TGTGCCAGCATTAGGCGGGAGGGCTCCTACAATGAGCAGTTCTTC. It specifies CASIRREGSYNEQFF.

This clonotype showed up many times. The CDR3 coding sequence is TGTGCCAGCAGCCAAGGGGTAGGGGCCGGTGAGCAGTTCTTC. Its protein product is CASSQGVGAGEQFF. The chain carries TRBV11-2 and TRBJ2-1; D possibly corresponds to TRBD1 (5 bases). CDR1 SGHAT and CDR2 FQNNGV come from the germline V gene. V lost 5 bases to trimming and J lost 9 bases, with 17 bases between them. The CDR3 totals 14 residues.

The genes are TRBV10-3 and TRBJ2-7; 10 nucleotides agree with TRBD2. There are 15 residues in the CDR3. The trim removed 5 bases at V and 5 bases at J, leaving 9 bases unmatched. CDR1 and CDR2 (germline): ENHRY, SYGVKD. CDR3 sequence reads: CAISFSGRVFDEQYF. The DNA of the CDR3 is TGTGCCATCAGTTTCAGCGGGAGGGTCTTCGACGAGCAGTACTTC.

The V call is TRBV12-3 or TRBV12-4, the J call TRBJ2-1; TRBD1 or TRBD2 may be the D gene (5 bases each). This CDR3 spans 16 amino acids. Trimming stripped 7 bases from V and 0 bases from J, with 16 bases between. As DNA, the CDR3 is TGTGCCAGCACCCTTGGGGGAGCGTCCTCCTACAATGAGCAGTTCTTC. Translated: CASTLGGASSYNEQFF.

The table lists this clonotype with many counts. J is TRBJ2-7 and V is TRBV7-6, with TRBD1 matching over 9 bases. Germline loops: CDR1 SGHVS, CDR2 FNYEAQ. With 2 bases clipped from V and 3 bases from J, the junction kept 8 bases outside the gene matches. The CDR3 runs to 16 residues. Here the CDR3 DNA reads TGTGCCAGCAGCTTACCACGACAGGGGGGAAACTACGAGCAGTACTTC. Translating gives CASSLPRQGGNYEQYF.

Only a few counts were recorded for this clonotype. The genes are TRBV15 and TRBJ1-5; D not certain. Germline values: CDR1 LNHNV, CDR2 YYDKDF (reference sequence). Trimming stripped 0 bases from V and 3 bases from J, with 9 bases between. The CDR3 has 15 residues. Here the CDR3 DNA reads TGTGCCACCAGCAGAGATCGCGCAGACAATCAGCCCCAGCATTTT. As protein: CATSRDRADNQPQHF.

The rearrangement links TRBV20-1 to TRBJ2-7; 9 bases are a match to TRBD2. CDR1 is DFQATT, CDR2 SNEGSKA, per germline (reference sequence). This CDR3 contains 17 residues. Germline trimming cut 3 bases from V and 5 bases from J; bases unmatched to any gene: 17. CDR3 nucleotide sequence: TGCAGTGCTAGGTTCAACTTCGGGGTAGCGGGGGCTGACGAGCAGTACTTC. This encodes CSARFNFGVAGADEQYF.

The rearrangement links TRBV12-3 or TRBV12-4 to TRBJ1-1; perhaps TRBD1 as D (5 bases). V shed 3 bases and J shed 1 base, with 9 bases lying between them. The CDR3 runs to 14 residues. CDR3 region: CASSFKGSNTEAFF. CDR3 coding DNA: TGTGCCAGCAGTTTCAAGGGGTCGAACACTGAAGCTTTCTTT.

Only a few counts were recorded for this clonotype. The chain uses TRBV6-2 or TRBV6-3 and TRBJ2-1; maybe TRBD1 (5 bases). Germline CDR1 MNHEY, CDR2 SVGEGT. The V gene lost 2 bases and the J gene lost 5 bases, with 19 bases spanning the gap. There are 17 residues in the CDR3. CDR3 nucleotide sequence: TGTGCCAGCAGTTACCCTCGACTGGACCAGGGCGACAATGAGCAGTTCTTC. It is translated as CASSYPRLDQGDNEQFF.

The chain has TRBV10-3 and TRBJ2-1; D is undetermined. Germline V gene data show CDR1 as ENHRY and CDR2 as SYGVKD. Trimming took off 3 bases at V and 8 bases at J, with 8 bases between the two ends. The CDR3 is 12 amino acids. The chain's CDR3 is CAISDDVDEQFF. The CDR3 bases are TGTGCCATCAGTGACGATGTGGATGAGCAGTTCTTC.

This clonotype appeared many times. The genes are TRBV7-2 and TRBJ1-5; D not resolved. CDR3 length equals 13 residues. V was clipped by 5 bases and J by 9 bases, with 14 bases between them. Germline lookup yields CDR1 SGHTA and CDR2 FQGNSA. The CDR3 sequence: CASSPRREGPQHF. In DNA form, the CDR3 reads TGTGCCAGCAGCCCCCGCCGCGAGGGGCCCCAGCATTTT.

The chain joins TRBV6-4 to TRBJ2-5; D is possibly TRBD1 (5 bases). The CDR3 runs to 13 residues. Germline V gene lookup returns CDR1 MRHNA and CDR2 SNTAGT. Trimming left V 8 bases short and J 7 bases short, with 17 bases between. In DNA, the CDR3 is TGTGCCAGCTCCCAGGGTCATGAAGGGACCCAGTACTTC. Its translation is CASSQGHEGTQYF.

The chain is built from TRBV9 and TRBJ2-3; D is perhaps TRBD2 (5 bases). The CDR3 totals 17 residues. V dropped 0 bases and J dropped 0 bases, with 14 bases sitting between them. Germline CDR1 reads SGDLS; CDR2 reads YYNGEE. CDR3 nucleotide sequence: TGTGCCAGCAGCGTAGGGGCGGGCGGGCCTAGCACAGATACGCAGTATTTT. Translated: CASSVGAGGPSTDTQYF. The whole variable domain, filled in from reference TRBV9 and TRBJ2-3, reads DSGVTQTPKHLITATGQRVTLRCSPRSGDLSVYWYQQSLDQGLQFLIQYYNGEERAKGNILERFSAQQFPDLHSELNLSSLELGDSALYFCASSVGAGGPSTDTQYFGPGTRLTVL.

Only a few counts were recorded for this clonotype. The chain uses TRBV23-1 and TRBJ2-1; D is unclear. TRBV23-1 is designated an ORF whose function remains uncertain. The CDR3 length is 17 residues. Trimming took off 2 bases at V and 4 bases at J, with 18 bases between the two ends. The CDR3 protein is CASSQLTARGEYNEQFF. CDR3 DNA sequence: TGCGCCAGCAGTCAACTAACCGCAAGAGGTGAATACAATGAGCAGTTCTTC.

The V gene is TRBV13, the J gene TRBJ2-7, with D unresolved. Germline V CDR1 and CDR2: PRHDT, FYEKMQ (reference sequence). The CDR3 is 14 amino acids. V was trimmed by 5 bases and J by 4 bases, leaving 15 bases between them. The CDR3 DNA follows: TGTGCCAGCAGCAGGACCGCGCCGGCTTACGAGCAGTACTTC. As protein: CASSRTAPAYEQYF.

This clonotype was counted at least ten times. The chain joins TRBV7-9 to TRBJ2-7; D is perhaps TRBD2 (6 bases). Germline CDR1 SEHNR, CDR2 FQNEAQ (reference sequence). The V and J ends lost 5 bases and 4 bases respectively, with 18 bases between them. The CDR3 contains 15 residues. In DNA, the CDR3 is TGTGCCAGCAGCGCCCGGGGGAAAGGGCCTTACGAGCAGTACTTC. It yields the protein CASSARGKGPYEQYF.

This clonotype was seen more than once but under ten times. V usage is TRBV11-2 and J usage is TRBJ1-1; maybe TRBD1 (5 bases). The germline gives CDR1 SGHAT, CDR2 FQNNGV. The CDR3 spans 15 residues. V was shortened by 5 bases and J by 2 bases, with 15 bases between the two germline ends. The CDR3 DNA follows: TGTGCCAGCAGCCCCTGGGGGGGTCCCAACACTGAAGCTTTCTTT. Encoded protein: CASSPWGGPNTEAFF. Full variable domain (outside the CDR3, taken from reference TRBV11-2 and TRBJ1-1): EAGVAQSPRYKIIEKRQSVAFWCNPISGHATLYWYQQILGQGPKLLIQFQNNGVVDDSQLPKDRFSAERLKGVDSTLKIQPAKLEDSAVYLCASSPWGGPNTEAFFGQGTRLTVV.

The CDR3 region is CATSDPTGTGETQYF. Written as DNA, the CDR3 is TGTGCCACCAGTGACCCCACCGGGACAGGGGAGACCCAGTACTTC. The chain links TRBV24-1 to TRBJ2-5; TRBD1 aligns across 9 bases. V lost 4 bases, J lost 5 bases, and 7 bases stayed unmatched. The germline V gene encodes CDR1 KGHDR and CDR2 SFDVKD. CDR3 size: 15 residues.

The chain employs TRBV14 and TRBJ1-2; unclear D gene. V was clipped by 3 bases and J by 8 bases, with 13 bases between them. The CDR3 runs 13 residues. Germline-derived CDR1 and CDR2 are SGHDN and FVKESK. CDR3 sequence: CASSQQRLEGYTF. The DNA of the CDR3 is TGTGCCAGCAGCCAGCAGCGTCTAGAGGGCTACACCTTC.

V usage is TRBV28 and J usage is TRBJ1-2, with D possibly TRBD1 on 5 matching bases. Trimming stripped 3 bases from V and 0 bases from J, with 14 bases between. Germline values: CDR1 MDHEN, CDR2 SYDVKM. The CDR3 spans 16 residues. CDR3 in DNA: TGTGCCAGCAGTTTTTGGACTTCGGGGGCTAACTATGGCTACACCTTC. Amino acids: CASSFWTSGANYGYTF.

The V and J genes are TRBV12-3 or TRBV12-4 and TRBJ2-3; no clear D. Deletions cut 5 bases from V and 4 bases from J, with 4 bases between. The CDR3 is 11 residues long. The CDR3 sequence: CASSQSDTQYF. CDR3 in DNA: TGTGCCAGCAGTCAGTCAGATACGCAGTATTTT.